The source of this TCR beta chain is a study of T cells in Graves' hyperthyroidism and ophthalmopathy. Study details: Any treatment followed the collection of peripheral blood at initial diagnosis.

Newly diagnosed hyperthyroidism patients aged 18 to 65 years had disease lasting under 2 months. Diagnoses were established using clinical symptoms, serum thyroxine and TRAb, thyroid ultrasound and orbital computed tomography. The source of the PBMCs was approximately 9.5 ml of fresh peripheral blood. From RNA transcripts, TCR beta CDR3 regions were amplified. Researchers ran a first-round RT-PCR on the TCR CDR3 using the HTBI primer set. TCRdb ran MiXCR on the multiplex PCR reads and lists one entry per CDR3 protein. The sample lists roughly 750,000 distinct CDR3 sequences; approximately 16% were seen once. The CDR3 length is 15 residues. Trimming stripped 6 bases from V and 1 base from J, with 16 bases between. The V gene's germline CDR1 is DFQATT and CDR2 SNEGSKA (reference sequence).

The sample consisted of blood. This chain connects TRBV20-1 to TRBJ1-5; no reliable D call. The source is a man aged 18 to 35 with Graves' hyperthyroidism. CDR3 sequence reads: CSATKIEQSNQPQHF. In DNA, the CDR3 is TGCAGTGCCACGAAGATCGAACAGAGCAATCAGCCCCAGCATTTT.